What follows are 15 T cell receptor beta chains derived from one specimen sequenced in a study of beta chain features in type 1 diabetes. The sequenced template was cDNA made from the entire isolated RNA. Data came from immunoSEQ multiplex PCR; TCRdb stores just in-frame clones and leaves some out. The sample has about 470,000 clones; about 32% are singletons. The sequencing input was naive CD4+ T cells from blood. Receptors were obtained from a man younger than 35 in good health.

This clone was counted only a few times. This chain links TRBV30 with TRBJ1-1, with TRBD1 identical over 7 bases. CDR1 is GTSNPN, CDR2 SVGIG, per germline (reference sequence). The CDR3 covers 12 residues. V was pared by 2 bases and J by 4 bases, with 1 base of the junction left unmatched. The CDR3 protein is CAWSTGATEAFF. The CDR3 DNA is TGTGCCTGGAGTACAGGGGCCACTGAAGCTTTCTTT.

The DNA for the CDR3 is TGTGCCAGCAGCTTGGGCCAGTACACAAATGAGCAGTTCTTC. The encoded protein is CASSLGQYTNEQFF. The chain joins TRBV11-2 to TRBJ2-1; D unclear. CDR1 and CDR2 (germline): SGHAT, FQNNGV. The V gene lost 3 bases and the J gene lost 7 bases, with 13 bases spanning the gap. This CDR3 comprises 14 residues. Full variable domain (outside the CDR3, taken from reference TRBV11-2 and TRBJ2-1): EAGVAQSPRYKIIEKRQSVAFWCNPISGHATLYWYQQILGQGPKLLIQFQNNGVVDDSQLPKDRFSAERLKGVDSTLKIQPAKLEDSAVYLCASSLGQYTNEQFFGPGTRLTVL.

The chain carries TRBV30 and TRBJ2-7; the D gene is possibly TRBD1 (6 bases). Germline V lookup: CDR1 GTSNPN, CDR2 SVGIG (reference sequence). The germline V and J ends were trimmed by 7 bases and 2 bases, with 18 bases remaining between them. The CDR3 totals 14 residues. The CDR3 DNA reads TGTGCCTCCCTAACCGGGACATCCCCCTACGAGCAGTACTTC. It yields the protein CASLTGTSPYEQYF. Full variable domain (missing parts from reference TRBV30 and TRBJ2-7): SQTIHQWPATLVQPVGSPLSLECTVEGTSNPNLYWYRQAAGRGLQLLFYSVGIGQISSEVPQNLSASRPQDRQFILSSKKLLLSDSGFYLCASLTGTSPYEQYFGPGTRLTVT.

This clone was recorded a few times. The CDR3 coding sequence is TGCGCCAGCAGCCAAGGAGACAGTCCCTCTGGGGCCAACGTCCTGACTTTC. It codes for CASSQGDSPSGANVLTF. The rearrangement links TRBV4-1 to TRBJ2-6, with a possible D match to TRBD1 (5 bases). Germline V CDR1 and CDR2: MGHRA, YSYEKL. CDR3 length: 17 amino acids. V shed 1 base and J shed 0 bases, with 10 bases lying between them.

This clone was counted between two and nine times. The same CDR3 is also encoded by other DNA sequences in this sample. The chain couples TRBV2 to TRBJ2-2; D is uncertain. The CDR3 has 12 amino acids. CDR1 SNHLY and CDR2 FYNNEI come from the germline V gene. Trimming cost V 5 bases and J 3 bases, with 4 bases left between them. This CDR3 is CASSYYTGELFF. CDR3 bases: TGTGCCAGCAGTTACTACACCGGGGAGCTGTTTTTT.

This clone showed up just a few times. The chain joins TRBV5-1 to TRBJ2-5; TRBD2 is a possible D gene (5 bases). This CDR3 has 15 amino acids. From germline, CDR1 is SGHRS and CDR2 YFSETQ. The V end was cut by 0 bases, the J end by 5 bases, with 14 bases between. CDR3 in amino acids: CASSLVPSQDETQYF. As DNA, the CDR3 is TGCGCCAGCAGCTTGGTGCCTAGCCAGGATGAGACCCAGTACTTC.

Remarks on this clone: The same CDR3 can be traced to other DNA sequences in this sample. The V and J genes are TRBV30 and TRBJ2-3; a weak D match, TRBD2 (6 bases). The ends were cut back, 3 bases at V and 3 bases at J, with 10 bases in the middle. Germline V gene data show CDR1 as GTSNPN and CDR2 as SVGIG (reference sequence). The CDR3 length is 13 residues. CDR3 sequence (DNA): TGTGCCTGGAGCGGCGGGACGACAGATACGCAGTATTTT. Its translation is CAWSGGTTDTQYF.

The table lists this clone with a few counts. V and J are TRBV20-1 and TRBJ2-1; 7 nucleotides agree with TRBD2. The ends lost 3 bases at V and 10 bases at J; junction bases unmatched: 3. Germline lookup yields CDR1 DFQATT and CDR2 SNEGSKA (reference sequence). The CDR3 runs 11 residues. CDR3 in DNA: TGCAGTGCTAGTCTAGCGGAAGAGCAGTTCTTC. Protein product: CSASLAEEQFF.

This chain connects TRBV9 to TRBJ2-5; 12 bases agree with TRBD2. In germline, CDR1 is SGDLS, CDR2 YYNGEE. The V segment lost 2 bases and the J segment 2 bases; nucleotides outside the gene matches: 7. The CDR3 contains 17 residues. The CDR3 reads CASSVGLAGVLQETQYF. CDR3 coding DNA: TGTGCCAGCAGCGTGGGACTAGCGGGCGTGCTACAAGAGACCCAGTACTTC.

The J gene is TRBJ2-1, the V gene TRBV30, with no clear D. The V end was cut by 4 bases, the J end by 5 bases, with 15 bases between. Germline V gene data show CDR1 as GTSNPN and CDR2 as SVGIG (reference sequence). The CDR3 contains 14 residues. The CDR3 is CAWTYGRFDNEQFF. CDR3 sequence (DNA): TGTGCCTGGACCTACGGTAGGTTCGACAATGAGCAGTTCTTC. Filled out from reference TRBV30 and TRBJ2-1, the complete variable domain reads SQTIHQWPATLVQPVGSPLSLECTVEGTSNPNLYWYRQAAGRGLQLLFYSVGIGQISSEVPQNLSASRPQDRQFILSSKKLLLSDSGFYLCAWTYGRFDNEQFFGPGTRLTVL.

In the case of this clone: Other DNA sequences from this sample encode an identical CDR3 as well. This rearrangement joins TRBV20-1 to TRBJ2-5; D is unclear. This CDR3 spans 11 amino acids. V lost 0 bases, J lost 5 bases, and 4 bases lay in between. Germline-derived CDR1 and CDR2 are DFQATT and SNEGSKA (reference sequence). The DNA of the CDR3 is TGCAGTGCTAGAGACTTTGAGACCCAGTACTTC. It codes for CSARDFETQYF.

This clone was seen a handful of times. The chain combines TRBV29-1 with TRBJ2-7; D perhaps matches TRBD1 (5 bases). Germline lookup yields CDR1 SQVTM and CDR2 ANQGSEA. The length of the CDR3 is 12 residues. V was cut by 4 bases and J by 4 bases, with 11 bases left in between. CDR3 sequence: CSVVVQAYEQYF. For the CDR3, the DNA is TGCAGCGTTGTGGTACAGGCTTACGAGCAGTACTTC.

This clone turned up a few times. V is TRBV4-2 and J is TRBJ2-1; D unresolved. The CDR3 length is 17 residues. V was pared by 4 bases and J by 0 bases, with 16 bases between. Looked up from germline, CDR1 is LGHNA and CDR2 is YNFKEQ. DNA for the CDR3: TGTGCCAGCAGCCCGTCCCTCGGAAGGAGCTCCTACAATGAGCAGTTCTTC. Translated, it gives CASSPSLGRSSYNEQFF.

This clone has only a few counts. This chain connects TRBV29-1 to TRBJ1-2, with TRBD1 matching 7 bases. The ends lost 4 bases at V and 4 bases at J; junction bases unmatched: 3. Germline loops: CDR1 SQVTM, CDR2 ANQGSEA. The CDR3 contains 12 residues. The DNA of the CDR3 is TGCAGCGTTGGGGACAGCAGCTATGGCTACACCTTC. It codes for CSVGDSSYGYTF.

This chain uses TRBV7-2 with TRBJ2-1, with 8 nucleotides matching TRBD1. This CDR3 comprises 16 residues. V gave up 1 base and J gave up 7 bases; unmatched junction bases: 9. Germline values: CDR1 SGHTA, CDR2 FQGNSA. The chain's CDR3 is CASSLDFSGGTNEQFF. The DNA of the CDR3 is TGTGCCAGCAGCTTAGACTTTTCAGGGGGCACGAATGAGCAGTTCTTC.